The subject of this entry is one T cell receptor beta chain. Its antigen specificity is not known. Base-call qualities are not available, and no considerably larger clone is one nucleotide away. These data come from a study of identical twins (dated by TCRdb to 2015 to 2016). Turning to the overall study: The study deep-sequenced TCR alpha and beta repertoires from monozygotic twins, unrelated adults of various ages and cord blood to test whether fetal clonotypes persist. Replicate twin experiments were performed at different times using different library preparation protocols to rule out contamination.

Between the V and J ends, shortened by 5 bases and 5 bases respectively, the junction contains 10 bases. The CDR3 has 13 amino acids, counting the end cysteine and phenylalanine. The only DNA kept is the CDR3, 39 bases in frame from the first base. CDR1 and CDR2 were assigned from the germline V gene (reference sequence) as SEHNR and FQNEAQ. All donors were healthy Caucasians. Three pairs of female monozygotic twins, all aged roughly 18 to 29 years, made up the twin cohort. CD4+ and CD8+ T cell populations were isolated with positive isolation kits from Invitrogen. Library method: 5' RACE. Sequencing instrument: Illumina HiSeq 2000. Template switching added a universal primer binding site, and the final cDNA carried a unique molecular identifier that allowed TCR cDNA molecules to be counted accurately. Specific primers in the conserved constant-segment region were used to synthesize first-strand cDNA for TCR alpha and beta chains. To control for contamination, every cDNA library was double barcoded, receiving both a SMART-Mk sample barcode and Illumina barcodes. TruSeq adapter sequences and Illumina sample barcodes were added in two successive PCR steps. The TCR alpha and beta cDNA libraries were sequenced on the Illumina HiSeq platform using custom primers. The original pipeline was this. Unique molecular identifiers were extracted from raw reads with MiGEC, and CDR3 positions were determined with MiXCR. For each individual, recombination models were inferred using an EM algorithm with the repgenHMM and IGoR tools. Shared clonotype analysis was performed with the tcR package in R, normalizing sharing by the product of cloneset sizes. To study raw recombination free of thymic and clonal selection effects, out-of-frame nonproductive sequences were analyzed. TCRdb itself trimmed the public reads at Q25 with fastp, ran MiXCR and retained productive beta chains. CDR3 protein duplicates are merged, each entry listing the most common genes and DNA. These V and J calls rely on TCRdb rather than the paper's analysis. This sample holds some 270,000 distinct CDR3 sequences; about 8.3% were observed only once. The top ten clonotypes cover 3% to 3.5% of the sample.

Points the paper makes about the study in general: Excess twin sharing in beta out-of-frame sequences was weaker because fewer shared sequences lowered the signal-to-noise ratio. Because the same donors could not be followed over many years, the conclusions depended on cross-sectional statistical analysis. Invariant T cells such as MAIT and iNKT could partly confound zero-insertion analyses, though diverse VJ usage argued against this for most clonotypes. Out-of-frame TCR alpha sequences shared between twins showed an excess of low generation-probability sequences compared with coincidental sharing between unrelated individuals. Fewer insertions were carried by abundant cord blood beta clonotypes, a similar but weaker trend appeared in young adult naive repertoires, and no such trend appeared in memory repertoires. In monozygotic twins, recombination models systematically underestimated out-of-frame TCR alpha sharing, but the models matched the sharing seen between unrelated individuals.

The sample was also reused in another study, on yellow fever vaccine responses in identical twins. As noted in the second study: The authors reported that the T cell response to vaccination in identical twins appeared partly convergent and partly personalized. In identical twins, the study followed T cell clones that responded to the vaccine with precision.

This chain is built from TRBV7-9 and TRBJ2-1, with the D segment identity uncertain. The sequenced sample consisted of CD8+ T cells sorted from blood. This receptor was taken from a woman younger than 35 in good health. The CDR3 sequence is CASSLFLHNEQFF. In nucleotide form, the sequence is TGTGCCAGCAGCCTTTTCCTGCACAATGAGCAGTTCTTC.